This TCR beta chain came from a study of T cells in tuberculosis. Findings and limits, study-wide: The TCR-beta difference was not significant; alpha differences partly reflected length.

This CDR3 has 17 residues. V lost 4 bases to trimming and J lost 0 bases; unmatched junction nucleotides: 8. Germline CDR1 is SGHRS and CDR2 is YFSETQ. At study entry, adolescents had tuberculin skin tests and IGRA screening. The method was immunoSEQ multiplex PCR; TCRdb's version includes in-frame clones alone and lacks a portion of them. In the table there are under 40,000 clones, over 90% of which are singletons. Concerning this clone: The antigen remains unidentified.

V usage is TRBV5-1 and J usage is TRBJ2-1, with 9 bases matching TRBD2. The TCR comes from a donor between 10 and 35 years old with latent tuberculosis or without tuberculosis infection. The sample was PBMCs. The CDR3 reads CASSLGSGGLSYNEQFF. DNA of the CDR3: TGCGCCAGCAGCCTGGGTAGCGGGGGCCTCTCCTACAATGAGCAGTTCTTC.